These 14 T cell receptor beta chains came from one sample sequenced in a study of Graves' ophthalmopathy and Graves' hyperthyroidism. The study amplified TCR beta CDR3 regions using RNA transcripts. HTBI primers primed a first-round RT-PCR, and a second-round multiplex PCR followed. TCRdb passed the multiplex PCR reads through MiXCR, listing each CDR3 protein once. The table includes hundreds of thousands of distinct CDR3 sequences, about 40% detected once. The sequencing input was peripheral blood. These receptors all come from an adult man with Graves' ophthalmopathy.

This clonotype was detected only a few times. The chain couples TRBV11-2 to TRBJ1-1, with D unclear. The V gene lost 5 bases and the J gene lost 5 bases, with 15 bases spanning the gap. The V gene's germline CDR1 is SGHAT and CDR2 FQNNGV. The CDR3 runs to 14 residues. This CDR3 reads CASSPGIMGTEAFF. Here the CDR3 DNA reads TGTGCCAGCAGCCCGGGAATTATGGGGACTGAAGCTTTCTTT.

This chain connects TRBV7-2 to TRBJ2-7, with a tentative D call TRBD2 (6 bases). The CDR3 totals 13 residues. Trimming removed 4 bases from V and 3 bases from J, with 10 bases in between. Germline V gene lookup returns CDR1 SGHTA and CDR2 FQGNSA. The CDR3 sequence: CASSWLANYEQYF. The CDR3 DNA follows: TGTGCCAGCAGCTGGCTAGCGAACTACGAGCAGTACTTC.

The rearrangement uses TRBV7-8 and TRBJ1-6; D perhaps matches TRBD1 (5 bases). V was cut by 5 bases and J by 5 bases, with 13 bases left in between. Germline CDR1 SGHVS, CDR2 FQNEAQ. This CDR3 is 15 amino acids long. CDR3 region: CASSLRGSNNSPLHF. The CDR3 DNA is TGTGCCAGCAGCCTAAGGGGTTCGAATAATTCACCCCTCCACTTT.

For this clonotype: The junction departs from germline at one end; a sequencing error may be responsible. The chain employs TRBV19 and TRBJ2-6; D might be TRBD1 (7 bases). This CDR3 comprises 13 residues. CDR1 and CDR2 from the germline V gene are LNHDA and SQIVND (reference sequence). Here the CDR3 reads CASSKARGVTEAF. CDR3 coding DNA: TGTGCCAGTAGTAAGGCCAGGGGGGTCACTGAAGCTTTC.

This clonotype was found many times. The chain carries TRBV29-1 and TRBJ2-2; D is undetermined. From germline, CDR1 is SQVTM and CDR2 ANQGSEA. This CDR3 has 12 amino acids. The ends were cut back, 8 bases at V and 2 bases at J, with 9 bases in the middle. CDR3: CSFGLNTGELFF. The CDR3 DNA follows: TGCAGCTTCGGCCTAAACACCGGGGAGCTGTTTTTT.

As regards this clonotype: This may arise from a read error, as a much more abundant clone is one base away. The DNA for the CDR3 is TGTGCCAGCAGTTCAGACAGGGCCTCTGGGGCCAACGCCCTGACTTTC. Translating gives CASSSDRASGANALTF. The V call is TRBV6-1, the J call TRBJ2-6, with 7 positions matching TRBD1. Looked up from germline, CDR1 is MNHNS and CDR2 is SASEGT. The CDR3 runs 16 residues.

V is TRBV12-3 or TRBV12-4 and J is TRBJ2-6; D might be TRBD2 (5 bases). V was trimmed by 6 bases and J by 8 bases, leaving 8 bases between them. CDR3 length: 12 amino acids. DNA for the CDR3: TGTGCCAGCAGGACCGGGACCAACGTCCTGACTTTC. Translating gives CASRTGTNVLTF.

Here the CDR3 reads CASSQDLGLAGVETQYF. CDR3 bases: TGTGCCAGCAGCCAAGATCTTGGGCTAGCGGGAGTAGAGACCCAGTACTTC. The J gene is TRBJ2-5, the V gene TRBV3-1; TRBD2 matches 10 bases. Germline CDR1 is LGHDT and CDR2 is YNNKEL (reference sequence). This CDR3 is built from 17 residues. After removal of 0 bases from V and 4 bases from J, the junction contained 8 bases not matched to a gene.

This clonotype was counted only a few times. The chain recombines TRBV6-1 with TRBJ1-1; D remains ambiguous. Trimming stripped 8 bases from V and 3 bases from J, with 13 bases between. Germline CDR1 is MNHNS and CDR2 is SASEGT. The CDR3 contains 13 residues. CDR3: CASLGSRDTEAFF. CDR3 sequence (DNA): TGTGCCAGCCTTGGGTCCCGTGACACTGAAGCTTTCTTT.

The rearrangement joins TRBV3-1 to TRBJ1-2, with a weak D call TRBD1 (5 bases). Trimming stripped 0 bases from V and 4 bases from J, with 15 bases between. Germline V gene sequence: CDR1 LGHDT, CDR2 YNNKEL (reference sequence). This CDR3 contains 16 residues. CDR3 amino acids: CASSQDEYTGSYGYTF. CDR3 bases: TGTGCCAGCAGCCAAGACGAGTATACAGGCTCCTATGGCTACACCTTC. Supplemented by reference TRBV3-1 and TRBJ1-2, the full variable domain reads DTAVSQTPKYLVTQMGNDKSIKCEQNLGHDTMYWYKQDSKKFLKIMFSYNNKELIINETVPNRFSPKSPDKAHLNLHINSLELGDSAVYFCASSQDEYTGSYGYTFGSGTRLTVV.

The V call is TRBV6-6, the J call TRBJ2-2, with D possibly TRBD1 on 6 matching bases. CDR1 and CDR2 (germline): MNHNY, SVGAGI (reference sequence). CDR3 length: 15 residues. The V gene lost 6 bases and the J gene lost 2 bases, with 13 bases spanning the gap. The CDR3 sequence is CASREQGTNTGELFF. CDR3 coding DNA: TGTGCCAGCAGAGAACAGGGAACAAACACCGGGGAGCTGTTTTTT.

The CDR3 nucleotides are TGTGCCAGCGGTAGCGGCCAAGAGACCCAGTACTTC. Translation: CASGSGQETQYF. This chain connects TRBV25-1 to TRBJ2-5; D possibly corresponds to TRBD2 (6 bases). The ends were cut back, 8 bases at V and 1 base at J, with 8 bases in the middle. In germline, CDR1 is MGHDK, CDR2 SYGVNS. The CDR3 contains 12 residues.

Here the CDR3 reads CASSMGDDRIEGYTF. Written as DNA, the CDR3 is TGTGCCAGCAGCATGGGGGATGACAGGATCGAGGGCTACACCTTC. The genes are TRBV27 and TRBJ1-2; possible D gene TRBD1, 6 bases. This CDR3 is built from 15 residues. Trimming removed 6 bases at V and 8 bases at J, with 22 bases between. Germline V CDR1 and CDR2: MNHEY, SMNVEV (reference sequence).

The V gene is TRBV25-1, the J gene TRBJ2-5; maybe TRBD1 (5 bases). This CDR3 is 15 amino acids long. CDR1 MGHDK and CDR2 SYGVNS come from the germline V gene. V lost 5 bases, J lost 5 bases, and 18 bases lay in between. The CDR3 region is CASSNRPQGQETQYF. CDR3 in DNA: TGTGCCAGCAGTAACCGACCTCAGGGTCAGGAGACCCAGTACTTC.